The 21 T cell receptor beta chains below all came from one sample that was sequenced in a study of Tregs in tolerant kidney transplant recipients. Mixed chimerism was transient after nonmyeloablative marrow transplants from related graft donors. The table came from immunoSEQ multiplex PCR; TCRdb's copy has only in-frame clones and leaves some out. The data hold roughly 80,000 clones, with about 91% observed a single time. Source: CD4+ T cells from blood (PBMCs), taken 24 months after the transplant. Receptor source: a human patient who received a combined kidney and bone marrow transplant. Some of the T cells might come from the graft donor.

The gene calls are TRBV2 and TRBJ2-7; 9 nucleotides align to TRBD1. V trimming: 10 bases; J trimming: 5 bases; junction bases outside the gene matches: 9. The germline CDR1 and CDR2 sequences are SNHLY and FYNNEI. CDR3 length: 13 residues. For the CDR3, the DNA is TGTGCCACCTCCGGGACAGGGAACCACGAGCAGTACTTC. It is translated as CATSGTGNHEQYF.

On this clone itself: The junction and the germline gene differ at one end; a read error may be behind it. The chain recombines TRBV7-3 with TRBJ2-3; 9 bases are shared with TRBD2. Germline V lookup: CDR1 SGHTA, CDR2 FQGTGA. The CDR3 is made up of 15 amino acids. The CDR3 DNA reads as TGTGCCAGCAACTTAAGCGGGGGGTACACAGATACGCAGTATTTT. This translates into CASNLSGGYTDTQYF.

V gene TRBV19 combines with J gene TRBJ1-3; 7 bases match TRBD1. V lost 6 bases, J lost 4 bases, and 9 bases stayed unmatched. The germline V gene has CDR1 LNHDA and CDR2 SQIVND (reference sequence). The CDR3 is 15 amino acids. This chain's CDR3 is CASSNNRGSGNTIYF. CDR3 in DNA: TGTGCCAGTAGCAACAACAGGGGATCAGGAAACACCATATATTTT.

This clone has only one observation. This rearrangement joins TRBV19 to TRBJ2-5; a possible D gene is TRBD2 (6 bases). V shed 6 bases and J shed 2 bases, with 7 bases lying between them. Germline V gives CDR1 LNHDA, CDR2 SQIVND (reference sequence). The CDR3 is made up of 12 amino acids. CDR3 DNA sequence: TGTGCCAGTAGGGGACTTCAAGAGACCCAGTACTTC. Protein: CASRGLQETQYF.

The chain uses TRBV11-3 and TRBJ2-1; 7 bases are shared with TRBD1. CDR1 is SGHNT, CDR2 YENEEA, per germline. The CDR3 sequence is 14 residues long. Trimming removed 6 bases from V and 6 bases from J; junction bases left unmatched: 8. The CDR3 reads CASRRRDSSNEQFF. The CDR3 region has the DNA TGTGCCAGCAGGCGCCGGGACAGCTCCAATGAGCAGTTCTTC.

The chain uses TRBV5-4 and TRBJ1-1; tentative D call: TRBD1 (5 bases). Trimming took 3 bases from V and 0 from J, leaving 12 bases between them. The germline V gene has CDR1 SGHNT and CDR2 YYREEE (reference sequence). This CDR3 spans 15 amino acids. The DNA of the CDR3 is TGTGCCAGCAGCTGGGACGGACTAATGAACACTGAAGCTTTCTTT. Translating gives CASSWDGLMNTEAFF.

The genes are TRBV9 and TRBJ2-5; TRBD2 aligns across 12 bases. Germline-derived CDR1 and CDR2 are SGDLS and YYNGEE. There are 16 residues in the CDR3. V shed 0 bases and J 5 bases; nucleotides not matched to a gene: 5. This CDR3 reads CASSVGLAGVRETQYF. The DNA for the CDR3 is TGTGCCAGCAGCGTAGGACTAGCGGGAGTTCGGGAGACCCAGTACTTC.

The chain joins TRBV5-1 to TRBJ2-1; TRBD2 matches 12 bases. There are 18 residues in the CDR3. J was trimmed by 6 bases and V by 5 bases; bases with no gene match: 15. In germline, CDR1 is SGHRS, CDR2 YFSETQ. CDR3 in DNA: TGCGCCAGCAGTCTGCGATCTAGCGGGAGGGCCGGTTTCAATGAGCAGTTCTTC. It translates to CASSLRSSGRAGFNEQFF.

This chain connects TRBV6-1 to TRBJ2-7; tentative D call: TRBD1 (5 bases). This CDR3 contains 13 residues. The V gene lost 5 bases and the J gene lost 3 bases, with 11 bases spanning the gap. The V gene's germline CDR1 is MNHNS and CDR2 SASEGT. CDR3 DNA: TGTGCCAGCAGTCGCCAGGGCCTCTACGAGCAGTACTTC. It codes for CASSRQGLYEQYF.

This clone is a singleton in its sample. The chain is built from TRBV5-4 and TRBJ1-1; 9 nucleotides align to TRBD1. V lost 4 bases to trimming and J lost 2 bases; unmatched junction nucleotides: 6. Germline CDR1 and CDR2: SGHNT and YYREEE (reference sequence). The CDR3 runs 15 residues. The CDR3 DNA reads TGTGCCAGCAGCCCAGGACAGGGGAGAAACACTGAAGCTTTCTTT. Translation gives CASSPGQGRNTEAFF.

The chain couples TRBV7-6 to TRBJ2-7; 8 bases align to TRBD2. The V gene end was trimmed by 3 bases and the J gene end by 5 bases; junction bases not matched to a gene: 6. CDR1 and CDR2 from the germline V gene are SGHVS and FNYEAQ. The CDR3 loop spans 14 amino acids. CDR3 residues: CASSFGTRLNEQYF. Written as DNA, the CDR3 is TGTGCCAGCAGCTTCGGGACTAGACTTAACGAGCAGTACTTC.

J is TRBJ1-5 and V is TRBV7-2, with 7 bases identical to TRBD1. Germline CDR1 is SGHTA and CDR2 is FQGNSA. This CDR3 has 18 residues. Trimming at V came to 5 bases and at J to 5 bases, leaving 18 bases not matched to a gene. CDR3 sequence reads: CASSLRVFRQGGHQPQHF. The CDR3 DNA is TGTGCCAGCAGCCTCCGCGTCTTCCGACAGGGAGGACATCAGCCCCAGCATTTT.

The chain carries TRBV18 and TRBJ2-7; TRBD2 matches at 7 bases. This CDR3 spans 16 amino acids. Trimming cost V 3 bases and J 0 bases; bases outside gene matches: 8. Germline V gene data show CDR1 as KGHSH and CDR2 as LQKENI. The CDR3 protein is CASSPKTSSFSYEQYF. The CDR3 bases are TGTGCCAGCTCACCGAAGACTAGCTCCTTCTCCTACGAGCAGTACTTC.

The V call is TRBV28, the J call TRBJ1-5, with D maybe TRBD1 (6 bases). CDR1 is MDHEN, CDR2 SYDVKM, per germline. Trimming stripped 7 bases from V and 2 bases from J, with 12 bases between. This CDR3 comprises 14 residues. Written as DNA, the CDR3 is TGTGCCAGCACGACGGGGGGCGGCAATCAGCCCCAGCATTTT. Its protein product is CASTTGGGNQPQHF.

The chain's CDR3 is CASSQVSGSWGRYNEQFF. DNA of the CDR3: TGCGCCAGCAGCCAAGTTAGTGGGAGTTGGGGAAGATACAATGAGCAGTTCTTC. V gene TRBV4-1 combines with J gene TRBJ2-1, with D tentatively TRBD2 (5 bases). The CDR3 has 18 residues. V was pared by 1 base and J by 4 bases, with 20 bases between. CDR1 is MGHRA, CDR2 YSYEKL, per germline.

This clone was recorded once. The chain links TRBV9 to TRBJ1-1; 8 bases align to TRBD1. The CDR3 is 14 amino acids. J gave up 11 bases and V 0 bases, and 9 bases lay outside the gene matches. Germline V gene lookup returns CDR1 SGDLS and CDR2 YYNGEE. CDR3 loop: CASSVGRQGIRAFF. CDR3 nucleotide sequence: TGTGCCAGCAGCGTAGGAAGACAGGGGATAAGGGCTTTCTTT.

The chain links TRBV27 to TRBJ2-7, with 8 bases lining up with TRBD2. Unmatched junction bases numbered 4, after V lost 1 base and J lost 2 bases. Germline V CDR1 and CDR2: MNHEY, SMNVEV (reference sequence). There are 15 residues in the CDR3. The CDR3 sequence: CASSLLGLAAYEQYF. CDR3 nucleotide sequence: TGTGCCAGCAGTTTATTAGGACTAGCTGCCTACGAGCAGTACTTC.

The V call is TRBV15, the J call TRBJ1-4, with D possibly TRBD1 on 5 matching bases. The CDR3 has 20 amino acids. The V and J ends lost 5 bases and 0 bases respectively, with 25 bases between them. Germline V gene lookup returns CDR1 LNHNV and CDR2 YYDKDF (reference sequence). The CDR3 nucleotides read TGTGCCACCAGCCTCTTCGCCAGGGTGGTTTTAGACGCAACTAATGAAAAACTGTTTTTT. Translation: CATSLFARVVLDATNEKLFF.

The rearrangement joins TRBV4-1 to TRBJ2-3; tentatively, D is TRBD1 (5 bases). Trimming pared 0 bases from V and 4 bases from J, leaving 14 bases between. The germline V gene has CDR1 MGHRA and CDR2 YSYEKL. The CDR3 runs to 16 residues. The CDR3 DNA is TGCGCCAGCAGCCAAGATATGTTCCAGGGATCAGATACGCAGTATTTT. Its translation: CASSQDMFQGSDTQYF.

This clone has just a few counts. This chain links TRBV9 with TRBJ2-1, with 8 bases aligning to TRBD1. Trimming cost V 3 bases and J 4 bases; bases outside gene matches: 6. The CDR3 totals 15 residues. Germline CDR1 and CDR2: SGDLS and YYNGEE. The DNA of the CDR3 is TGTGCCAGCAGCGCCCGGGACAGGCAATACAATGAGCAGTTCTTC. This translates into CASSARDRQYNEQFF. Full variable domain (rest looked up from reference TRBV9 and TRBJ2-1): DSGVTQTPKHLITATGQRVTLRCSPRSGDLSVYWYQQSLDQGLQFLIQYYNGEERAKGNILERFSAQQFPDLHSELNLSSLELGDSALYFCASSARDRQYNEQFFGPGTRLTVL.

This rearrangement joins TRBV5-4 to TRBJ2-2; a weak D match, TRBD2 (6 bases). The CDR3 sequence is 15 residues long. Germline assignment: CDR1 SGHNT and CDR2 YYREEE (reference sequence). Trimming took 1 base from V and 2 from J, leaving 9 bases between them. The CDR3 spells CASSLTSLNTGELFF. The DNA of the CDR3 is TGTGCCAGCAGCTTGACTAGCCTAAACACCGGGGAGCTGTTTTTT. The full variable domain, with the rest looked up from reference TRBV5-4 and TRBJ2-2, is ETGVTQSPTHLIKTRGQQVTLRCSSQSGHNTVSWYQQALGQGPQFIFQYYREEENGRGNFPPRFSGLQFPNYSSELNVNALELDDSALYLCASSLTSLNTGELFFGEGSRLTVL.